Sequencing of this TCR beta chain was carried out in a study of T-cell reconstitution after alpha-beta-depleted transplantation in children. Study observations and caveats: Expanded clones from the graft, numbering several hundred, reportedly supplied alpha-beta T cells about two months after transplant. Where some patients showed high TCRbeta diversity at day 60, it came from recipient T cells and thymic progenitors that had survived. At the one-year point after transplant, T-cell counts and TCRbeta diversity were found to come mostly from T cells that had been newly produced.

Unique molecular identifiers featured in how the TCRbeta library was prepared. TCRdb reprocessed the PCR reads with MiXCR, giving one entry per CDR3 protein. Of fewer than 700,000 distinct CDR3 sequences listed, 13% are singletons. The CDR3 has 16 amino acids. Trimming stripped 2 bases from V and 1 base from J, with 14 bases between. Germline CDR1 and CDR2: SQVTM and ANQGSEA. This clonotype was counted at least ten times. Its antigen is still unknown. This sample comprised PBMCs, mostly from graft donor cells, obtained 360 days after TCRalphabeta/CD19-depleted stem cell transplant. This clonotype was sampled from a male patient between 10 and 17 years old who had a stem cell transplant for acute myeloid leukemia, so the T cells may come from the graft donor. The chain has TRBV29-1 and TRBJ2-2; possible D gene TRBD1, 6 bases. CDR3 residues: CSVETGKALNTGELFF. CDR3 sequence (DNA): TGCAGCGTTGAAACAGGGAAGGCCTTGAACACCGGGGAGCTGTTTTTT.